This TCR beta chain was retrieved from a study of shared clonotypes between healthy human individuals. A few counts support this clone. Its target is not known. The CDR3 runs to 14 residues. Germline-derived CDR1 and CDR2 are SGHRS and YFSETQ. V lost 7 bases to trimming and J lost 3 bases, with 17 bases between them. Notes on the study in general: Owing to a small donor count, the genetic and exposure-history diversity represented was limited.

Every subset had its genomic DNA shared out evenly among several immunoSEQ plates. Profiled with immunoSEQ multiplex PCR; TCRdb holds only in-frame clones, not every one. The table has about 2.4 million clones, roughly 93% seen once; the top ten hold around 0.4%. Specimen: naive CD4+ T cells from PBMCs. Sample subset: CD45RA+ positively selected. This receptor was obtained from a man between 18 and 35 years old in good health. Some clones in this sample may be carry-over from other donors' samples. The gene calls are TRBV5-1 and TRBJ2-7; D is perhaps TRBD1 (6 bases). In DNA, the CDR3 is TGCGCCAGCGGGGGCGTGACAGGAGACTACGAGCAGTACTTC. Translating it yields CASGGVTGDYEQYF.